Below, 23 T cell receptor beta chains from the same sample are listed, as sequenced in a study of T cells in Graves' hyperthyroidism and ophthalmopathy. Amplified regions were TCR beta CDR3 sequences from RNA transcripts. First-round RT-PCR with HTBI primers amplified the TCR CDR3 region. TCRdb reanalysed the multiplex PCR reads using MiXCR and keeps one entry per CDR3 protein. The sample lists about 400,000 distinct CDR3 sequences; approximately 14% were seen once. Material: blood. These receptor sequences come from a woman between 18 and 29 years old with Graves' hyperthyroidism.

There are many counts of this clonotype. The chain employs TRBV12-3 or TRBV12-4 and TRBJ2-7; D may be TRBD1 (5 bases). The V and J ends lost 6 bases and 0 bases respectively, with 6 bases between them. The CDR3 sequence is 12 residues long. CDR3 in amino acids: CASRDNSYEQYF. The CDR3 nucleotides read TGTGCCAGCAGGGACAACTCCTACGAGCAGTACTTC.

The table lists this clonotype with many counts. V usage is TRBV7-9 and J usage is TRBJ1-2; weak D call: TRBD1 (6 bases). Germline V gives CDR1 SEHNR, CDR2 FQNEAQ (reference sequence). V lost 4 bases and J lost 7, with 13 bases in between. The CDR3 is 13 amino acids. Written as DNA, the CDR3 is TGTGCCAGCAGCTACGGGACAATCGCTGGCTACACCTTC. Translating it yields CASSYGTIAGYTF. Full variable domain (remainder filled in from reference TRBV7-9 and TRBJ1-2): DTGVSQNPRHKITKRGQNVTFRCDPISEHNRLYWYRQTLGQGPEFLTYFQNEAQLEKSRLLSDRFSAERPKGSFSTLEIQRTEQGDSAMYLCASSYGTIAGYTFGSGTRLTVV.

J is TRBJ2-2 and V is TRBV5-1, with TRBD1 matching over 10 bases. The CDR3 runs to 16 residues. V trimming: 6 bases; J trimming: 5 bases; junction bases outside the gene matches: 10. The germline V gene has CDR1 SGHRS and CDR2 YFSETQ. CDR3 coding DNA: TGCGCCAGCACCCACCAGGGACAGGGGAGTACCGGGGAGCTGTTTTTT. It is translated as CASTHQGQGSTGELFF.

This clonotype appeared many times. The chain has TRBV16 and TRBJ2-7; no clear D. The CDR3 length is 12 residues. The ends were cut back, 4 bases at V and 4 bases at J, with 8 bases in the middle. Germline V gives CDR1 KGHSY, CDR2 FQNENV. CDR3: CASSRGPYEQYF. The CDR3 region has the DNA TGTGCCAGCAGCCGAGGACCTTACGAGCAGTACTTC.

This chain links TRBV3-1 with TRBJ2-6, with D possibly being TRBD1 (5 bases). Germline V gene lookup returns CDR1 LGHDT and CDR2 YNNKEL (reference sequence). V was cut by 0 bases and J by 2 bases, with 14 bases left in between. This CDR3 has 18 amino acids. Written as DNA, the CDR3 is TGTGCCAGCAGCCAAGATCCCCCCAGGGAAGCTGGGGCCAACGTCCTGACTTTC. Protein: CASSQDPPREAGANVLTF.

J is TRBJ1-2 and V is TRBV19; D is ambiguous. The CDR3 runs 13 residues. With 7 bases removed from V and 5 bases from J, the gap between germline ends came to 14 bases. CDR1 LNHDA and CDR2 SQIVND come from the germline V gene (reference sequence). CDR3 residues: CASTPGPWYGYTF. The DNA for the CDR3 is TGTGCCAGTACCCCAGGACCCTGGTATGGCTACACCTTC. Drawing the rest from reference TRBV19 and TRBJ1-2, the complete variable domain is DGGITQSPKYLFRKEGQNVTLSCEQNLNHDAMYWYRQDPGQGLRLIYYSQIVNDFQKGDIAEGYSVSREKKESFPLTVTSAQKNPTAFYLCASTPGPWYGYTFGSGTRLTVV.

In its sample, this clonotype was seen once. A much larger clone differs from this one at a single base, so this may be a read error. This rearrangement joins TRBV10-3 to TRBJ2-2; tentatively, D is TRBD1 or TRBD2 (5 bases each). Per germline, CDR1 ENHRY and CDR2 SYGVKD. The CDR3 spans 15 residues. The CDR3 here is CAISESRANTGELLF. CDR3 DNA: TGTGCCATCAGTGAGTCCAGGGCGAACACCGGGGAGCTGCTTTTT.

Many counts were recorded for this clonotype. The chain uses TRBV6-6 and TRBJ2-3; the match to TRBD1 covers 7 bases. CDR1 MNHNY and CDR2 SVGAGI come from the germline V gene (reference sequence). The ends lost 0 bases at V and 2 bases at J; junction bases unmatched: 11. This CDR3 spans 18 amino acids. The CDR3 loop is CASSYSPTTGPPTDTQYF. The CDR3 DNA is TGTGCCAGCAGTTACTCCCCGACGACAGGGCCCCCCACAGATACGCAGTATTTT.

As regards this clonotype: This sequence may be a read error, since a much larger clone differs from it by one base. The chain joins TRBV11-2 to TRBJ2-2, with a possible D match to TRBD2 (5 bases). Between the trimmed V and J ends, which lost 5 bases and 8 bases, there was a span of 9 bases. Germline V CDR1 and CDR2: SGHAT, FQNNGV. The CDR3 runs 12 residues. CDR3 in amino acids: CASSPTGGELFF. Written as DNA, the CDR3 is TGTGCCAGCAGCCCGACGGGAGGGGAGCTGTTTTTT.

The genes are TRBV6-1 and TRBJ2-4; 7 bases are a match to TRBD1. The germline V gene has CDR1 MNHNS and CDR2 SASEGT. CDR3 length: 14 amino acids. V lost 6 bases to trimming and J lost 8 bases; unmatched junction nucleotides: 10. CDR3 nucleotides: TGTGCCAGCAGCCGTACAACGACAGGGTACATTCAGTACTTC. It translates to CASSRTTTGYIQYF.

This clonotype was recorded many times. The rearrangement links TRBV11-3 to TRBJ1-1; 8 positions agree with TRBD1. CDR3 length: 16 residues. The germline gives CDR1 SGHNT, CDR2 YENEEA. Trimming at V came to 8 bases and at J to 1 base, leaving 12 bases not matched to a gene. The CDR3 spells CASPGRGRESNTEAFF. CDR3 bases: TGTGCCAGCCCAGGCAGGGGGCGAGAGTCGAACACTGAAGCTTTCTTT.

This clonotype appeared many times. The rearrangement uses TRBV20-1 and TRBJ2-3, with TRBD2 identical over 10 bases. This CDR3 is 14 amino acids long. V trimming: 6 bases; J trimming: 1 base; junction bases outside the gene matches: 4. In germline, CDR1 is DFQATT, CDR2 SNEGSKA (reference sequence). The CDR3 sequence is CSAPSGGGTDTQYF. CDR3 nucleotides: TGCAGTGCCCCAAGCGGGGGGGGCACAGATACGCAGTATTTT.

The sample holds many counts of this clonotype. J is TRBJ2-6 and V is TRBV5-1; D uncertain. Germline V gene lookup returns CDR1 SGHRS and CDR2 YFSETQ. The CDR3 has 15 residues. Trimming cost V 0 bases and J 2 bases, with 6 bases left between them. CDR3: CASSLEWAGANVLTF. In DNA, the CDR3 is TGCGCCAGCAGCTTGGAGTGGGCTGGGGCCAACGTCCTGACTTTC.

V usage is TRBV29-1 and J usage is TRBJ2-3; no reliable D call. Germline V lookup: CDR1 SQVTM, CDR2 ANQGSEA. Trimming pared 2 bases from V and 0 bases from J, leaving 9 bases between. The CDR3 is made up of 14 amino acids. CDR3 DNA: TGCAGCGTTGAAAGGAATACTAGCACAGATACGCAGTATTTT. Translated: CSVERNTSTDTQYF.

This clonotype was counted many times. V is TRBV12-3 or TRBV12-4 and J is TRBJ2-1, with D maybe TRBD2 (6 bases). The CDR3 is 12 amino acids. The V gene lost 3 bases and the J gene lost 10 bases, with 10 bases spanning the gap. CDR3 nucleotides: TGTGCCAGCAGTTTGGCGGGGCCCGAGCAGTTCTTC. Amino acids: CASSLAGPEQFF.

This clonotype was picked up many times. This chain joins TRBV28 and TRBJ1-4; D unclear. CDR3 length: 14 residues. The ends were cut back, 6 bases at V and 3 bases at J, with 11 bases in the middle. Germline CDR1 reads MDHEN; CDR2 reads SYDVKM. CDR3 coding DNA: TGTGCCAGCAGGGATGACGGACCTAATGAAAAACTGTTTTTT. This sequence encodes CASRDDGPNEKLFF.

This clonotype was detected only a few times. V usage is TRBV9 and J usage is TRBJ2-7, with no clear D. Deletions cut 0 bases from V and 3 bases from J, with 10 bases between. The germline CDR1 and CDR2 sequences are SGDLS and YYNGEE. This CDR3 comprises 14 residues. The CDR3: CASSVDLVSYEQYF. The CDR3 nucleotides read TGTGCCAGCAGCGTAGATCTGGTGAGCTACGAGCAGTACTTC.

This clonotype has a count of ten or more. V and J are TRBV20-1 and TRBJ2-5, with 7 bases matching TRBD2. CDR3 length: 15 amino acids. Unmatched junction bases numbered 11, after V lost 3 bases and J lost 4 bases. Germline CDR1 reads DFQATT; CDR2 reads SNEGSKA (reference sequence). CDR3 residues: CSASSGWDVLETQYF. The CDR3, as DNA: TGCAGTGCTAGTAGCGGGTGGGATGTTTTAGAGACCCAGTACTTC.

This clonotype was detected ten times or more. V usage is TRBV20-1 and J usage is TRBJ2-1; D might be TRBD1 (7 bases). The CDR3 covers 13 residues. Trimming took 4 bases from V and 10 from J, leaving 17 bases between them. Germline loops: CDR1 DFQATT, CDR2 SNEGSKA (reference sequence). CDR3 bases: TGCAGTGCTATCAGGGGGGCCCGGTGGGAGCAGTTCTTC. This codes for CSAIRGARWEQFF.

This clonotype has a count of ten or more. The chain uses TRBV3-1 and TRBJ1-1, with 7 bases identical to TRBD1. J was trimmed by 6 bases and V by 5 bases; bases with no gene match: 3. This CDR3 is 12 amino acids long. Germline-derived CDR1 and CDR2 are LGHDT and YNNKEL (reference sequence). The CDR3 DNA sequence: TGTGCCAGCAGCGGAGGACAGGCTGAAGCTTTCTTT. Translating it yields CASSGGQAEAFF. Based on the CDR3 plus reference TRBV3-1 and TRBJ1-1, the full variable domain is DTAVSQTPKYLVTQMGNDKSIKCEQNLGHDTMYWYKQDSKKFLKIMFSYNNKELIINETVPNRFSPKSPDKAHLNLHINSLELGDSAVYFCASSGGQAEAFFGQGTRLTVV.

V gene TRBV3-1 combines with J gene TRBJ2-3, with 10 bases that match TRBD1. The ends lost 11 bases at V and 3 bases at J; junction bases unmatched: 5. The CDR3 contains 13 residues. Germline CDR1 is LGHDT and CDR2 is YNNKEL (reference sequence). The CDR3 spells CAVRDRGTDTQYF. CDR3 nucleotides: TGTGCCGTCCGGGACAGGGGAACAGATACGCAGTATTTT.

This clonotype has at least ten counts. The chain employs TRBV3-1 and TRBJ2-1; the match to TRBD2 covers 10 bases. Per germline, CDR1 LGHDT and CDR2 YNNKEL (reference sequence). J lost 6 bases, V lost 6 bases, and 5 bases had no gene match. The CDR3 has 14 amino acids. This CDR3 is CASRYGTSVNEQFF. The CDR3 nucleotides read TGTGCCAGCAGATACGGGACTAGCGTCAATGAGCAGTTCTTC.

This clonotype was observed many times. The chain combines TRBV18 with TRBJ2-1; a possible D gene is TRBD2 (5 bases). Deletions cut 5 bases from V and 3 bases from J, with 20 bases between. The germline CDR1 and CDR2 sequences are KGHSH and LQKENI. There are 17 residues in the CDR3. CDR3 amino acids: CASSSWERQDIYNEQFF. Here the CDR3 DNA reads TGTGCCAGCTCATCATGGGAGCGTCAGGATATCTACAATGAGCAGTTCTTC.